This record looks at one TCR beta chain sequence and its context. This entry comes from a study of blood T cell repertoires in COVID-19. Study overall: The United States, Italy and Spain provided the acute and convalescent COVID-19 samples.

Using immunoSEQ multiplex PCR, the repertoire was profiled, and TCRdb retains in-frame clones only, with some absent. The sample has 95,000 to 100,000 clones; about 90% are singletons. The length of the CDR3 is 14 residues. The V gene's germline CDR1 is MGHRA and CDR2 YSYEKL. V lost 4 bases and J lost 7, with 17 bases in between. Sample: peripheral blood. The chain recombines TRBV4-1 with TRBJ2-7; D is undetermined. This clonotype was obtained from a man aged 45-65 years with acute or convalescent COVID-19. In DNA, the CDR3 is TGCGCCAGCAGCCTCGACGGAGTCCTAAGAGAGCAGTACTTC. Amino acids: CASSLDGVLREQYF.